This T cell receptor beta chain stems from a study of human T cells and chemical hapten exposure. Unmatched junction bases numbered 6, after V lost 6 bases and J lost 4 bases. The germline V gene has CDR1 SGHTA and CDR2 FQGTGA. The length of the CDR3 is 14 residues. With regard to this clonotype: Its antigen is unknown.

The sample's time point: patch test 1, 2 weeks after DPC sensitization. Treatment specified: therapeutic diphenylcyclopropenone sensitization with weekly scalp DPC. TCRdb re-analysed the RACE reads in MiXCR, keeping a single row per CDR3 protein. The repertoire includes fewer than 400,000 distinct CDR3 sequences, approximately 6.3% of them detected once, and around 8.2% sits in the top ten. Study results and limitations: Controls formed significantly fewer large CDR3 similarity clusters than expanded TCRs did.

The sequence came from a young woman with alopecia areata. Some clones in this sample may be carry-over from other donors' samples. The source was whole blood, collected in connection with sensitization to the hapten diphenylcyclopropenone (DPC). The chain joins TRBV7-3 to TRBJ1-1; TRBD1 matches at 9 bases. The DNA of the CDR3 is TGTGCCAGCAGTCTGACAGGGGGAGCCACTGAAGCTTTCTTT. This sequence encodes CASSLTGGATEAFF.